The 31 T cell receptor beta chains below come from one sample, sequenced in a study of T cells in women clearing cervical HPV infection. Clones were sequenced by immunoSEQ multiplex PCR, and TCRdb holds only the in-frame ones, with some missing. Its clone listing holds around 20,000 clones. The specimen sequenced was blood buffy coat. These receptor sequences come from a woman between 18 and 70 years old with a cervical HPV16 infection that either progressed to CIN3+ or cleared (not recorded which).

Points on this clone: The sequence runs out 3 residues before the end of the CDR3; the remainder is reconstructed from the germline J gene. The rearrangement links TRBV12-3 or TRBV12-4 to TRBJ2-3, with 7 bases matching TRBD1. The CDR3 contains 12 residues. The DNA read from the CDR3 is TGTGCCAGCAGTTTTCAGGGGGAGACG. Its translation: CASSFQGET. The entire CDR3 protein is CASSFQGETQYF.

As regards this clone: The CDR3 extends 3 residues past the end of the read, so its final part is completed from the germline J gene. The genes are TRBV15 and TRBJ1-6; a possible D gene is TRBD1 (6 bases). This CDR3 contains 14 residues. Trimming cost V 4 bases and J 10 bases, with 14 bases left between them. CDR1 LNHNV and CDR2 YYDKDF come from the germline V gene (reference sequence). The covered CDR3 bases are TGTGCCACCAGCATTTCAGGGGCAGCCTCACCC. Encoded protein: CATSISGAASP. The whole CDR3 region reads CATSISGAASPLHF.

As regards this clone: The read terminates 3 residues ahead of where the CDR3 ends, so the germline J gene completes it. This sequence joins TRBV6-2 or TRBV6-3 and TRBJ1-2; D is possibly TRBD1 (6 bases). Germline V gene data show CDR1 as MNHEY and CDR2 as SVGEGT. CDR3 length: 17 amino acids. The CDR3 loop is CASSYSLRGGGYNDYTF. The DNA read from the CDR3 is TGTGCCAGCAGTTACTCGCTCAGGGGCGGGGGGTACAATGAC.

A remark on this clone: The sequence runs out 3 residues before the end of the CDR3; the remainder is reconstructed from the germline J gene. This chain joins TRBV20-1 and TRBJ2-3, with 10 bases aligning to TRBD1. Looked up from germline, CDR1 is DFQATT and CDR2 is SNEGSKA (reference sequence). There are 14 residues in the CDR3. Incomplete CDR3 DNA: TGCAGTGCCCCAAAAGGACAGGGGGGGAAGACG. The encoded protein is CSAPKGQGGKT. The CDR3 in its entirety is CSAPKGQGGKTQYF.

In regard to this clone: The read terminates 3 residues before the CDR3 end, so the remaining end is supplied by the germline J gene. The gene calls are TRBV7-9 and TRBJ1-2, with TRBD1 matching 9 bases. CDR1 is SEHNR, CDR2 FQNEAQ, per germline (reference sequence). The CDR3 runs 13 residues. CDR3: CASSTQGAYDYTF. CDR3 bases read: TGTGCCAGCAGCACACAGGGGGCCTACGAC.

As regards this clone: The CDR3 end is not reached by the read, which stops 3 residues before it; the germline J gene fills it in. The rearrangement joins TRBV6-1 to TRBJ2-4, with 10 bases lining up with TRBD1. Germline lookup yields CDR1 MNHNS and CDR2 SASEGT. This CDR3 spans 15 amino acids. The CDR3 bases that were read are TGTGCCAGCAGTGAACTGGGACAGGGGTCAGTTAGT. As protein: CASSELGQGSVS. The full-length CDR3 reads as CASSELGQGSVSQYF.

Concerning this clone: From the germline J gene comes the end of the CDR3, since the read stops 3 residues before it. The chain couples TRBV30 to TRBJ1-6; D gene ambiguous. With 1 base removed from V and 1 base from J, the gap between germline ends came to 11 bases. Germline V gene data show CDR1 as GTSNPN and CDR2 as SVGIG (reference sequence). The CDR3 consists of 16 residues. The DNA read from the CDR3 is TGTGCCTGGAGTGGGGCAGGAGGGTCCTATAATTCACCC. This translates into CAWSGAGGSYNSP. The complete CDR3 protein is CAWSGAGGSYNSPLHF.

Details on this clone: The read finishes 3 residues shy of the CDR3 end, and the germline J gene is used to complete it. The chain couples TRBV7-8 to TRBJ2-4; 8 bases align to TRBD1. CDR3 size: 18 residues. CDR1 is SGHVS and CDR2 is FQNEAQ in the germline V gene. The CDR3 bases that were read are TGTGCCAGCAGCCCGCTAACCACAGGGGGGTATAGCAATCAGCCT. Protein: CASSPLTTGGYSNQP. The CDR3 as a whole reads CASSPLTTGGYSNQPQYF.

Points on this clone: The CDR3 extends 3 residues past the end of the read, so its final part is completed from the germline J gene. V usage is TRBV20-1 and J usage is TRBJ1-5; 7 bases match TRBD1. The V segment lost 3 bases and the J segment 0 bases; nucleotides outside the gene matches: 5. The germline V gene encodes CDR1 DFQATT and CDR2 SNEGSKA (reference sequence). This CDR3 has 15 residues. Partial CDR3 DNA: TGCAGTGCTAGGGTAGGGGGCTCTAGCAATCAGCCC. Amino acid sequence: CSARVGGSSNQP. The entire CDR3 sequence reads CSARVGGSSNQPQHF.

Notes on this clone: The read terminates 3 residues before the CDR3 end, so the remaining end is supplied by the germline J gene. The chain couples TRBV5-6 to TRBJ2-1, with D perhaps matching TRBD1 or TRBD2 (7 bases each). The length of the CDR3 is 14 residues. The V and J ends lost 5 bases and 9 bases respectively, with 18 bases between them. Germline CDR1 SGHDT, CDR2 YYEEEE. Partial CDR3 DNA: TGTGCCAGCAGTACCGACAGGGAGGGTGCTGAG. Translating it yields CASSTDREGAE. The CDR3 reads in full as CASSTDREGAEQFF.

Concerning this clone: With the read ending 3 residues before the CDR3 end, the germline J gene is used to fill in that end. The chain uses TRBV4-1 and TRBJ2-5; the D gene is possibly TRBD2 (5 bases). This CDR3 is 16 amino acids long. Germline CDR1 and CDR2: MGHRA and YSYEKL. Trimming took 4 bases from V and 3 from J, leaving 18 bases between them. The CDR3 region is CASSPVPSPWEETQYF. The CDR3 DNA, read in part, is TGCGCCAGCAGCCCCGTTCCTAGCCCCTGGGAAGAGACC.

Worth noting for this clone: The CDR3 goes on 3 residues after the read ends, and that part is filled in from the germline J gene. This chain links TRBV5-1 with TRBJ1-5; possible D gene TRBD1, 6 bases. The V gene lost 2 bases and the J gene lost 5 bases, with 11 bases spanning the gap. Germline CDR1 and CDR2: SGHRS and YFSETQ. The CDR3 covers 14 residues. The sequenced CDR3 bases are TGCGCCAGCAGCTTAAGGGCAGGGGATCAGCCC. This gives the protein CASSLRAGDQP. The full CDR3 is CASSLRAGDQPQHF.

Points on this clone: The read ends 3 residues before the CDR3 terminus; that terminus is restored from the germline J gene. This chain joins TRBV9 and TRBJ2-1; D not resolved. The CDR3 runs to 11 residues. The V gene's germline CDR1 is SGDLS and CDR2 YYNGEE. Between the trimmed V and J ends, which lost 0 bases and 9 bases, there was a span of 4 bases. CDR3 DNA (partial): TGTGCCAGCAGCGTAGGCGCTGAG. It is translated as CASSVGAE. The entire CDR3 reads CASSVGAEQFF.

Concerning this clone itself: The sequence runs out 3 residues before the end of the CDR3; the remainder is reconstructed from the germline J gene. This rearrangement joins TRBV6-2 or TRBV6-3 to TRBJ2-3; weak D call: TRBD2 (5 bases). The CDR3 loop spans 11 amino acids. Germline V lookup: CDR1 MNHEY, CDR2 SVGEGT. The CDR3 reads CASSHGETQYF. The CDR3 bases that were read are TGTGCCAGCAGCCACGGGGAGACG.

The CDR3 loop reads CASSFNRGFSQPQYF. The part of the CDR3 DNA that was read is TGTGCCAGCAGCTTCAACAGGGGGTTCAGTCAGCCG. The chain joins TRBV7-3 to TRBJ2-3; 8 nucleotides match TRBD1. From the germline J gene comes the end of the CDR3, since the read stops 3 residues before it. This CDR3 region has 15 residues. The germline CDR1 and CDR2 sequences are SGHTA and FQGTGA. Full variable domain (missing parts from reference TRBV7-3 and TRBJ2-3): GAGVSQTPSNKVTEKGKYVELRCDPISGHTALYWYRQSLGQGPEFLIYFQGTGAADDSGLPNDRFFAVRPEGSVSTLKIQRTERGDSAVYLCASSFNRGFSQPQYFGPGTRLTVL.

In the case of this clone: The read terminates 3 residues ahead of where the CDR3 ends, so the germline J gene completes it. Other DNA sequences in this specimen translate into the identical CDR3. The rearrangement uses TRBV7-3 and TRBJ1-6; weak D call: TRBD1 (5 bases). The V gene lost 4 bases and the J gene lost 8 bases, with 15 bases spanning the gap. The germline V gene has CDR1 SGHTA and CDR2 FQGTGA. CDR3 length: 15 amino acids. CDR3 region: CASSSGTGGDSPLHF. CDR3 DNA (partial): TGTGCCAGCAGCTCCGGGACCGGGGGGGATTCACCC.

Worth noting for this clone: From the germline J gene comes the end of the CDR3, since the read stops 3 residues before it. The rearrangement joins TRBV20-1 to TRBJ2-1; D might be TRBD1 (6 bases). The CDR3 sequence is 15 residues long. CDR1 DFQATT and CDR2 SNEGSKA come from the germline V gene (reference sequence). Trimming took off 1 base at V and 2 bases at J, with 12 bases between the two ends. This CDR3 reads CSARGLTGPYNEQFF. CDR3 DNA (partial): TGCAGTGCTAGAGGCCTGACAGGACCCTACAATGAG.

On this clone itself: The CDR3 goes on 3 residues after the read ends, and that part is filled in from the germline J gene. The chain employs TRBV19 and TRBJ1-3; a possible D gene is TRBD1 (5 bases). This CDR3 comprises 13 residues. The germline gives CDR1 LNHDA, CDR2 SQIVND (reference sequence). V was shortened by 8 bases and J by 4 bases, with 12 bases between the two germline ends. The CDR3 sequence is CASRPGSGNTIYF. Partial CDR3 DNA: TGTGCCAGTCGGCCAGGGAGCGGAAACACC. The full variable domain, completed using reference TRBV19 and TRBJ1-3, is DGGITQSPKYLFRKEGQNVTLSCEQNLNHDAMYWYRQDPGQGLRLIYYSQIVNDFQKGDIAEGYSVSREKKESFPLTVTSAQKNPTAFYLCASRPGSGNTIYFGEGSWLTVV.

About this clone: The DNA ends 3 residues before the CDR3 does, and the rest of the CDR3 is filled in from the germline J gene. This chain links TRBV2 with TRBJ2-4; 7 nucleotides align to TRBD1. Germline trimming cut 6 bases from V and 0 bases from J; bases unmatched to any gene: 11. The CDR3 consists of 17 residues. Per the germline V gene, CDR1 is SNHLY and CDR2 is FYNNEI. The CDR3 loop reads CASSRDRGGLAKNIQYF. The CDR3 DNA, read in part, is TGTGCCAGCAGCCGGGACAGAGGGGGATTAGCCAAAAACATT.

A word on this clone: The read finishes 3 residues shy of the CDR3 end, and the germline J gene is used to complete it. The V call is TRBV13, the J call TRBJ2-3; tentative D call: TRBD2 (6 bases). The V gene's germline CDR1 is PRHDT and CDR2 FYEKMQ (reference sequence). V shed 5 bases and J shed 3 bases, with 18 bases lying between them. The CDR3 contains 16 residues. This chain's CDR3 is CASSTRGWDNTDTQYF. The DNA read from the CDR3 is TGTGCCAGCAGCACCCGGGGGTGGGATAATACAGATACG.

To note about this clone: The read comes to an end 3 residues before the CDR3 does, leaving the germline J gene to fill in the end. This sequence joins TRBV7-9 and TRBJ2-3; D is ambiguous. The CDR3 spans 14 residues. Germline V gives CDR1 SEHNR, CDR2 FQNEAQ (reference sequence). The CDR3 loop reads CASSLASEKETQYF. CDR3 DNA, as far as it was read: TGTGCCAGCAGCTTAGCGTCAGAAAAAGAGACG.

Remarks on this clone: Read coverage stops 3 residues before the CDR3 terminus; the germline J gene supplies the remainder. The V and J genes are TRBV29-1 and TRBJ2-1, with 13 bases lining up with TRBD2. Germline CDR1 reads SQVTM; CDR2 reads ANQGSEA. With 2 bases clipped from V and 6 bases from J, the junction kept 4 bases outside the gene matches. The CDR3 has 15 residues. Partial CDR3 DNA: TGCAGCGTTGAATTACTAGCGGGGGGGGTCAATGAG. This codes for CSVELLAGGVNE. The whole CDR3 protein is CSVELLAGGVNEQFF.

Concerning this clone: The read ends 3 residues shy of where the CDR3 ends; the end is completed using the germline J gene. The chain uses TRBV5-1 and TRBJ1-1; no definite D call. Looked up from germline, CDR1 is SGHRS and CDR2 is YFSETQ. The CDR3 covers 13 residues. Between the trimmed V and J ends, which lost 0 bases and 6 bases, there was a span of 9 bases. The CDR3 reads CASSLGFQSEAFF. The part of the CDR3 DNA that was read is TGCGCCAGCAGCTTGGGGTTCCAGTCTGAA.

Concerning this clone: The read ends 3 residues early relative to the CDR3; the germline J gene fills the gap. V and J are TRBV5-5 and TRBJ2-2; TRBD2 agrees at 8 bases. J lost 3 bases, V lost 3 bases, and 4 bases had no gene match. Germline CDR1 and CDR2: SGHKS and YYEKEE (reference sequence). The CDR3 has 15 amino acids. The CDR3 protein is CASSSGGADTGELFF. The CDR3 DNA, read in part, is TGTGCCAGCAGCTCCGGGGGGGCCGACACCGGGGAG.

With respect to this clone: A junction end diverges from the germline sequence, so it may reflect a read error. The CDR3 end is not reached by the read, which stops 3 residues before it; the germline J gene fills it in. Other DNA sequences from this sample encode an identical CDR3 as well. The gene calls are TRBV5-6 and TRBJ1-3; D possibly corresponds to TRBD1 (5 bases). Germline-derived CDR1 and CDR2 are SGHDT and YYEEEE. This CDR3 contains 12 residues. Here the CDR3 reads CASSPGGNTIYF. The CDR3 DNA, read in part, is TGTGCCAGCAGCCCCGGGGGGAACACG.

A note on this clone: Coverage ceases 3 residues before the CDR3 finishes, and the germline J gene fills in the end. The chain links TRBV7-2 to TRBJ2-2; no reliable D call. Between the trimmed V and J ends, which lost 1 base and 6 bases, there was a span of 6 bases. Germline V gene data show CDR1 as SGHTA and CDR2 as FQGNSA. This CDR3 has 13 residues. The DNA read from the CDR3 is TGTGCCAGCAGCTTAGAGGGCCCCGGGGAG. Translated, it gives CASSLEGPGE. The CDR3 reads in full as CASSLEGPGELFF.

About this clone: From the germline J gene comes the end of the CDR3, since the read stops 3 residues before it. The V and J genes are TRBV6-2 or TRBV6-3 and TRBJ1-5; a possible D gene is TRBD1 (6 bases). The ends were cut back, 6 bases at V and 4 bases at J, with 13 bases in the middle. The CDR3 runs to 14 residues. Germline CDR1 reads MNHEY; CDR2 reads SVGEGT. The CDR3 reads CASSMGAVNQPQHF. The part of the CDR3 DNA that was read is TGTGCCAGCAGCATGGGGGCCGTTAATCAGCCC.

The covered CDR3 bases are TGTGCCAGCAGCTCCCGGACAGGGGGTCCAGATACC. Protein sequence: CASSSRTGGPDT. The complete CDR3 sequence is CASSSRTGGPDTYTF. This rearrangement joins TRBV7-3 to TRBJ1-2; 10 bases line up with TRBD1. The sequenced fragment ends 3 residues before the CDR3 boundary, so the rest is inferred from the germline J gene. This CDR3 is 15 amino acids long. CDR1 SGHTA and CDR2 FQGTGA come from the germline V gene.

Comments on this clone: The read ends 3 residues early relative to the CDR3; the germline J gene fills the gap. The gene calls are TRBV27 and TRBJ2-2; 10 positions match TRBD2. The CDR3 covers 20 residues. Germline V lookup: CDR1 MNHEY, CDR2 SMNVEV (reference sequence). Trimming cost V 1 base and J 0 bases; bases outside gene matches: 11. The DNA read from the CDR3 is TGTGCCAGCAGTTTATTTGCCCCCCTAGCGGGGGATTCGAACACCGGGGAG. Its protein product is CASSLFAPLAGDSNTGE. In full, the CDR3 is CASSLFAPLAGDSNTGELFF.

Points on this clone: The read terminates 3 residues ahead of where the CDR3 ends, so the germline J gene completes it. This chain joins TRBV7-2 and TRBJ2-4, with 8 bases fitting TRBD2. The germline V gene encodes CDR1 SGHTA and CDR2 FQGNSA. The CDR3 contains 14 residues. The V and J ends lost 5 bases and 3 bases, in that order; junction bases with no gene match: 3. Partial CDR3 DNA: TGTGCCAGCAGCCGGGGGGGAAGCAAAAACATT. Translating it yields CASSRGGSKNI. From start to end, the CDR3 is CASSRGGSKNIQYF.

Remarks on this clone: The read terminates 3 residues ahead of where the CDR3 ends, so the germline J gene completes it. This chain joins TRBV12-3 or TRBV12-4 and TRBJ2-3; D is unresolved. The CDR3 covers 17 residues. V was clipped by 6 bases and J by 1 base, with 20 bases between them. The covered CDR3 bases are TGTGCCAGCAGCCCTATACAGTCTCCCATACGCACAGATACG. Its protein is CASSPIQSPIRTDT. The whole CDR3 reads CASSPIQSPIRTDTQYF.